This T cell receptor beta chain was identified during a study of shared clonotypes between healthy human individuals. In the study overall: For every donor, three CD4 naive, three CD4 memory, two CD8 naive and one CD8 memory plates were used.

This CDR3 region has 14 residues. In germline, CDR1 is MNHNY, CDR2 SVGAGI (reference sequence). The trim removed 6 bases at V and 2 bases at J, leaving 6 bases unmatched. When replicate PCRs were run on sorted subsets, they used 200 to 250 ng DNA, some 30,000 T cell genomes. Measured with immunoSEQ multiplex PCR; TCRdb has only the in-frame clones, and not every one. Counted here are roughly 2,300,000 clones, less than 95% occurring once; the ten biggest clones make up approximately 0.4%. On this clone: Its antigen is not known.

Points from the study as a whole: Naive subsets generally exceeded memory subsets in estimated richness. It was anticipated that sequencing depth would influence how many clonotypes donors shared.

The sample taken for sequencing was naive CD4+ T cells from PBMCs. Regarding subset: CD45RA+ positively selected. This chain connects TRBV6-6 to TRBJ2-7; TRBD1 matches at 8 bases. The sequence was collected from a man between 18 and 29 years old in good health. Some clones in this sample may be carry-over from other donors' samples. The CDR3 coding sequence is TGTGCCAGCAGACCTACGGACAGGGCCTACGAGCAGTACTTC. Its protein is CASRPTDRAYEQYF.